This T cell receptor (beta chain) stems from a study of technical replicates of blood from a handful of donors. Sequencing was performed with immunoSEQ multiplex PCR; in TCRdb, only in-frame clones are kept and a portion is missing. Of around 53,000 clones in the sample, roughly nine tenths are singletons; the top ten hold about 3.9%. This CDR3 region has 13 residues. V was clipped by 2 bases and J by 8 bases, with 10 bases between them. Germline CDR1 is KGHSH and CDR2 is LQKENI. The sample was PBMCs. The clonotype originates from a human donor in good health. Some clones in this sample may be carry-over from other donors' samples. V is TRBV18 and J is TRBJ1-3, with D possibly being TRBD1 (5 bases). The CDR3 DNA reads as TGTGCCAGCTCACCAGGGGCACAGGACACCATATATTTT. Its protein is CASSPGAQDTIYF.